A selection of T cell receptor beta chains follows, all from one sample in a study of shared clonotypes between healthy human individuals. The assay was immunoSEQ multiplex PCR, and TCRdb's table has in-frame clones only and misses some. The profile covers about 2 million clones, with approximately 94% appearing a single time and roughly 1.2% taken by the ten largest. The sample comprised naive CD8+ T cells sorted from blood. The receptors were sampled from a young man in good health. Each CDR3 is given with its conserved first and last residue. Fields, in order: V gene, J gene, clone size, D gene, CDR3 DNA, CDR3 protein. D genes are given only for firm matches. The size entry is marked missing in some rows and otherwise reads once, few, many or a size class.

TRBV14	TRBJ2-5	NA	TRBD2	TGTGCCAGCAGCCAAAATGCTAGCGGGGGGATCCAAGAGACCCAGTACTTC	CASSQNASGGIQETQYF
TRBV4-1	TRBJ2-1	NA	TRBD1	TGCGCCAGCAGCCACCCCGACAGGGTCCTCGACAATGAGCAGTTCTTC	CASSHPDRVLDNEQFF
TRBV5-4	TRBJ2-2	NA	TRBD2	TGTGCCAGCAGCTCCCCCGGGACTACAACCGGGGAGCTGTTTTTT	CASSSPGTTTGELFF
TRBV11-2	TRBJ1-2	NA	NA	TGTGCCAGCAGCTTAACCGAATATGGCTACACCTTC	CASSLTEYGYTF
TRBV27	TRBJ2-5	NA	TRBD2	TGTGCCAGCAGTGTCACTAGCGGGGGGGCCTTGGAGACCCAGTACTTC	CASSVTSGGALETQYF
TRBV4-3	TRBJ1-4	NA	NA	TGCGCCAGCAGCCAAGATAGGAGGCAGAATAATGAAAAACTGTTTTTT	CASSQDRRQNNEKLFF
TRBV6-5	TRBJ2-1	NA	NA	TGTGCCAGCAGTCTGGGACCGGGCCCTTTGAATGAGCAGTTCTTC	CASSLGPGPLNEQFF
TRBV11-2	TRBJ2-7	once	NA	TGTGCCAGCAGCTTAGTAGTGGGACTGGACGAGCAGTACTTC	CASSLVVGLDEQYF
TRBV6-6	TRBJ2-2	NA	TRBD2	TGTGCCAGCGAGATAGCGGGAGATACCGGGGAGCTGTTTTTT	CASEIAGDTGELFF
TRBV4-2	TRBJ1-1	once	NA	TGTGCCAGCAGCCAAGTCCAGGAGAACATGAACACTGAAGCTTTCTTT	CASSQVQENMNTEAFF
TRBV4-1	TRBJ2-5	NA	TRBD1	TGCGCCAGCAGCCAGAGGACAGGGGAAGAGACCCAGTACTTC	CASSQRTGEETQYF
TRBV9	TRBJ2-7	NA	TRBD1	TGTGCCAGCAGCGTAGGGTGGGGACAGGGTTACGAGCAGTACTTC	CASSVGWGQGYEQYF
TRBV4-1	TRBJ1-1	NA	NA	TGCGCCAGCAGCCTTTTAGACAGCTTGAACACTGAAGCTTTCTTT	CASSLLDSLNTEAFF
TRBV10-2	TRBJ2-3	NA	TRBD2	TGCGCCAGCCTTCCCCGCGGGAGTGGTTTAGAAGATACGCAGTATTTT	CASLPRGSGLEDTQYF
TRBV13	TRBJ1-2	NA	NA	TGTGCCAGCAGCTTAATCGGAACAGGATCCGATGGCTACACCTTC	CASSLIGTGSDGYTF
TRBV29-1	TRBJ2-7	NA	NA	TGCAGTACAGGGGAGGAAAACGAGCAGTACTTC	CSTGEENEQYF
TRBV19	TRBJ1-5	NA	NA	TGTGCCAGTAGTATCATGGATCAGCCCCAGCATTTT	CASSIMDQPQHF
TRBV2	TRBJ2-7	NA	TRBD1	TGTGCCAGCAGTGAATCGGGGCAGGGGGCGTTATACGAGCAGTACTTC	CASSESGQGALYEQYF
TRBV5-6	TRBJ2-7	NA	TRBD1	TGTGCCAGCAGCCCAGGGACAGAGTACGAGCAGTACTTC	CASSPGTEYEQYF
TRBV12-5	TRBJ2-1	NA	TRBD1	TGTGCTAGTGGTGCGGACGGGACAGGGAGGGTCGATGAGCAGTTCTTC	CASGADGTGRVDEQFF
TRBV4-1	TRBJ2-7	few	TRBD1	TGCGCCAGCAGCCAAGGACAGGGGAGCTCCTACGAGCAGTACTTC	CASSQGQGSSYEQYF
TRBV7-9	TRBJ2-2	NA	NA	TGTGCCAGCAGCTTAGCTGGGGGTCTCGCCGGGGAGCTGTTTTTT	CASSLAGGLAGELFF
TRBV9	TRBJ2-7	NA	NA	TGTGCCAGCAGCACGGACGCGTCCTACGAGCAGTACTTC	CASSTDASYEQYF
TRBV7-2	TRBJ2-7	NA	NA	TGTGCCAGCAGCTCCGTGTTGGGTGCCTACGAGCAGTACTTC	CASSSVLGAYEQYF
TRBV4-2	TRBJ2-2	NA	TRBD2	TGTGCCAGCAGCCAAGGACGGGGGGCGAACACCGGGGAGCTGTTTTTT	CASSQGRGANTGELFF
TRBV11-2	TRBJ2-3	NA	TRBD2	TGTGCCAGCAGCTTGGGGGGGTCGGGGGCAGATACGCAGTATTTT	CASSLGGSGADTQYF
TRBV6-5	TRBJ2-3	NA	TRBD2	TGTGCCAGCAGTTACCTAGCGGGAGGGACAGATACGCAGTATTTT	CASSYLAGGTDTQYF
TRBV13	TRBJ2-7	NA	NA	TGTGCCAGCAGCTCAGCCCGGGACGGATCCTACGAGCAGTACTTC	CASSSARDGSYEQYF
TRBV7-9	TRBJ2-2	NA	NA	TGTGCCAGCAGCTTAGCACAGGGAAAGGCCGGGGAGCTGTTTTTT	CASSLAQGKAGELFF
TRBV6-5	TRBJ2-1	NA	NA	TGTGCCAGCGGGTGGGGCGGGACCTCCTACAATGAGCAGTTCTTC	CASGWGGTSYNEQFF
TRBV5-4	TRBJ1-4	NA	TRBD1	TGTGCCAGCAGCGTCGACAGGGGAGGCGGCGAAAAACTGTTTTTT	CASSVDRGGGEKLFF
TRBV11-2	TRBJ1-2	NA	TRBD1	TGTGCCAGCAGCTCCCTTCGATGGGACAGGGTCCCACCTAACTATGGCTACACCTTC	CASSSLRWDRVPPNYGYTF
TRBV6-1	TRBJ1-5	NA	NA	TGTGCCAGCAGTGACCTCAGGGTCGGAAGCAATCAGCCCCAGCATTTT	CASSDLRVGSNQPQHF
TRBV5-1	TRBJ1-4	NA	NA	TGCGCCAGCAGCTTGGCAGGGGCGGCTAATGAAAAACTGTTTTTT	CASSLAGAANEKLFF
TRBV27	TRBJ2-7	few	TRBD2	TGTGCCAGCAGTTTTGCGGGGGGGGTCTCCTACGAGCAGTACTTC	CASSFAGGVSYEQYF
TRBV10-3	TRBJ2-7	NA	NA	TGTGCCATCAGTGAAGACTACGAGCAGTACTTC	CAISEDYEQYF
TRBV5-6	TRBJ1-2	NA	TRBD1	TGTGCCAGCAGCTTGGGACAGGGAACTTTGGGCTACACCTTC	CASSLGQGTLGYTF
TRBV6-1	TRBJ1-2	NA	NA	TGTGCCAGCAGTGAACGAGGGGGGTTCTATGGCTACACCTTC	CASSERGGFYGYTF
TRBV2	TRBJ1-6	NA	NA	TGTGCCAGCAGTGACGGGGCGGGTTGGGATTCACCCCTCCACTTT	CASSDGAGWDSPLHF
TRBV11-2	TRBJ2-1	NA	TRBD2	TGTGCCAGCAGCCCTACAGGACTAGCGGGAGTTGGTGAGCAGTTCTTC	CASSPTGLAGVGEQFF
TRBV6-5	TRBJ1-1	NA	NA	TGTGCCAGCTGTGGCTCGTGGGAGGGTGAAGCTTTCTTT	CASCGSWEGEAFF
TRBV27	TRBJ2-3	NA	NA	TGTGCCAGCAGTCCCCTTTCTAGCACAGATACGCAGTATTTT	CASSPLSSTDTQYF
TRBV28	TRBJ1-1	NA	NA	TGTGCCAGCAGTTTCGCGGGAGAGAACACTGAAGCTTTCTTT	CASSFAGENTEAFF
TRBV6-6	TRBJ1-5	NA	NA	TGTGCCAGCAGCACCGAGTTCGGTCAGCCCCAGCATTTT	CASSTEFGQPQHF
TRBV4-1	TRBJ1-1	NA	NA	TGCGCCAGCAGCCACCTCACGGGCCAAATGAACACTGAAGCTTTCTTT	CASSHLTGQMNTEAFF
TRBV19	TRBJ1-2	NA	NA	TGTGCCAGTAGTATACAGGGAAACTATGGCTACACCTTC	CASSIQGNYGYTF
TRBV7-3	TRBJ2-3	NA	NA	TGTGCCAGCAGCTTAACCCCGGCAGATACGCAGTATTTT	CASSLTPADTQYF
TRBV11-3	TRBJ1-5	NA	NA	TGTGCCAGCAGCTTAGGCGGACCAGTAGAACAGAACCATAGCAATCAGCCCCAGCATTTT	CASSLGGPVEQNHSNQPQHF
TRBV13	TRBJ2-1	NA	TRBD2	TGTGCCAGCAGCTTCCGGGGACTAGTTTCTAATGAGCAGTTCTTC	CASSFRGLVSNEQFF
TRBV5-6	TRBJ2-7	NA	TRBD2	TGTGCCAGCAGCTTGGCGCTAGCGGGAGCCTACGAGCAGTACTTC	CASSLALAGAYEQYF